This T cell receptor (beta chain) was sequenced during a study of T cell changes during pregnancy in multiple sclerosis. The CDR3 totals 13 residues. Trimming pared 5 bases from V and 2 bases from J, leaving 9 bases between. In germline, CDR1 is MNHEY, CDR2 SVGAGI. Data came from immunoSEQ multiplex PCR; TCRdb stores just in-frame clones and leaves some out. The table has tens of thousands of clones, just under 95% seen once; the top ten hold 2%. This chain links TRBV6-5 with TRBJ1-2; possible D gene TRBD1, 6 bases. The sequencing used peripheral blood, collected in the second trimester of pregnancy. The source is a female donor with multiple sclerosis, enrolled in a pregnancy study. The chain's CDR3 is CASSQRGNYGYTF. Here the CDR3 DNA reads TGTGCCAGCAGTCAGAGGGGGAACTATGGCTACACCTTC.